This record looks at one T cell receptor beta chain sequence and its context. The data were produced by immunoSEQ multiplex PCR, yet TCRdb's version contains in-frame clones alone and is incomplete. Of roughly 58,000 clones listed, around 93% were seen once; the top ten hold approximately 0.18%. This sample stems from a study of T cell changes during pregnancy in multiple sclerosis. The CDR3 spans 17 residues. The V and J ends lost 0 bases and 0 bases respectively, with 12 bases between them. Per the germline V gene, CDR1 is LGHNA and CDR2 is YSLEER. The receptor's source is a female donor in good health, enrolled as a control in a pregnancy study. The sequencing here drew on CD4+ T cells from peripheral blood mononuclear cells, taken after pregnancy. The chain recombines TRBV4-3 with TRBJ1-3; tentatively, D is TRBD1 (5 bases). In DNA form, the CDR3 reads TGCGCCAGCAGCCAAGATCTCAGGGCCATCTCTGGAAACACCATATATTTT. Translating gives CASSQDLRAISGNTIYF.